This record covers a single TCR beta chain. Its antigen is unknown. These data come from a study of cytomegalovirus exposure and HLA in healthy donors. Broader study findings: In a later analysis, at a false discovery rate of 0.05, some 15,000 TCR beta sequences were associated with HLA alleles. Roughly 170 TCR beta chains were listed as cytomegalovirus-associated. When a later analysis was performed, an Asian-associated ancestry cluster reportedly had fewer N-insertions than the roughly 700-donor mean. Reportedly, diagnosis of cytomegalovirus status by the classifier showed high specificity and sensitivity.

The PCR had 60 Vbeta and 13 Jbeta primers. Profiling relied on immunoSEQ multiplex PCR, and the TCRdb table lists in-frame clones only, not all of them. The sample has 150,000 to 200,000 clones; about 90% are singletons. This CDR3 spans 16 amino acids. Losses at the gene ends were 3 bases for V and 0 bases for J; bases not matched to a gene: 4. The germline V gene encodes CDR1 KGHSH and CDR2 LQKENI. The source material was PBMCs. V gene TRBV18 combines with J gene TRBJ2-2, with 7 bases that match TRBD1. The TCR comes from a boy aged 2-9 years in good health and CMV-seronegative. CDR3 nucleotides: TGTGCCAGCTCACCGAGGGGGCCGACGAACACCGGGGAGCTGTTTTTT. Translated, it gives CASSPRGPTNTGELFF.